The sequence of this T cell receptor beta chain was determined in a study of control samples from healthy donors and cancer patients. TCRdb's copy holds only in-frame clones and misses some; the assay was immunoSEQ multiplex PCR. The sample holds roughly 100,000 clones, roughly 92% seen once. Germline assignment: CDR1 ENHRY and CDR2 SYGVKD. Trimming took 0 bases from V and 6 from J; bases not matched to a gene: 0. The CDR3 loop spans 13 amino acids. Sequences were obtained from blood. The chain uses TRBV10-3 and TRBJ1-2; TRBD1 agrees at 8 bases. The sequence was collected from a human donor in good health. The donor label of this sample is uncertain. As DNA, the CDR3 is TGTGCCATCAGTGAGTCGGGACAGGATGGCTACACCTTC. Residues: CAISESGQDGYTF.